The next 30 T cell receptor beta chains were all read from a single sample in a study of blood T cell repertoires in COVID-19. Measured with immunoSEQ multiplex PCR; TCRdb has only the in-frame clones, and not every one. The data hold fewer than 200,000 clones, with about four fifths observed a single time. The sample consisted of PBMCs or T cells enriched from blood (not recorded which). These receptors were obtained from a man aged 55-75 years who had recovered from COVID-19.

The chain employs TRBV6-1 and TRBJ2-7; 12 positions match TRBD2. Germline CDR1 and CDR2: MNHNS and SASEGT. This CDR3 is built from 15 residues. The ends lost 3 bases at V and 4 bases at J; junction bases unmatched: 4. The CDR3: CASSDLLAGGYEQYF. CDR3 sequence (DNA): TGTGCCAGCAGTGATCTACTAGCGGGAGGATACGAGCAGTACTTC.

This clone was found a few times. The chain carries TRBV5-1 and TRBJ2-7, with D possibly being TRBD1 (5 bases). Germline V CDR1 and CDR2: SGHRS, YFSETQ. V was cut by 0 bases and J by 0 bases, with 10 bases left in between. The CDR3 runs 15 residues. The CDR3 here is CASSLEGADSYEQYF. Here the CDR3 DNA reads TGCGCCAGCAGCTTGGAAGGGGCAGACTCCTACGAGCAGTACTTC.

The chain couples TRBV6-4 to TRBJ2-1, with 8 bases aligning to TRBD1. This CDR3 has 15 residues. V dropped 6 bases and J dropped 2; count of bases not matched to a gene: 6. Germline V gene data show CDR1 as MRHNA and CDR2 as SNTAGT. The CDR3 spells CASSPTGEPYNEQFF. CDR3 in DNA: TGTGCCAGCAGCCCGACAGGGGAACCCTACAATGAGCAGTTCTTC.

This chain connects TRBV5-1 to TRBJ1-1, with D possibly being TRBD1 (6 bases). Germline assignment: CDR1 SGHRS and CDR2 YFSETQ. The V and J ends lost 4 bases and 2 bases respectively, with 12 bases between them. The CDR3 contains 14 residues. Here the CDR3 reads CASSPGQFNTEAFF. The CDR3 nucleotides read TGCGCCAGCAGCCCGGGACAATTCAACACTGAAGCTTTCTTT.

The chain's CDR3 is CASSVVLAGENNEQFF. The DNA of the CDR3 is TGTGCCAGCAGCGTAGTGTTAGCGGGGGAGAACAATGAGCAGTTCTTC. This chain uses TRBV9 with TRBJ2-1, with 9 nucleotides matching TRBD2. Looked up from germline, CDR1 is SGDLS and CDR2 is YYNGEE. This CDR3 region has 16 residues. The ends lost 0 bases at V and 5 bases at J; junction bases unmatched: 6.

This sequence joins TRBV9 and TRBJ1-1; 7 bases align to TRBD1. Germline CDR1 is SGDLS and CDR2 is YYNGEE. The CDR3 totals 14 residues. The V and J ends lost 1 base and 4 bases, in that order; junction bases with no gene match: 4. CDR3 sequence: CASSVQGGATEAFF. The CDR3 DNA reads as TGTGCCAGCAGCGTACAGGGGGGAGCCACTGAAGCTTTCTTT.

This clone has only one observation. The gene calls are TRBV23-1 and TRBJ2-1; TRBD2 agrees at 8 bases. TRBV23-1 is assigned to the ORF class and has an uncertain function. The CDR3 spans 15 residues. Trimming took 8 bases from V and 8 from J; bases not matched to a gene: 14. CDR3: CASPEPAGVTDEQFF. CDR3 DNA: TGCGCCAGCCCCGAACCAGCGGGAGTAACGGATGAGCAGTTCTTC.

The V gene is TRBV5-6, the J gene TRBJ2-2; TRBD1 matches 7 bases. Trimming cost V 0 bases and J 2 bases; bases outside gene matches: 4. CDR3 size: 16 residues. Germline CDR1 and CDR2: SGHDT and YYEEEE. CDR3 sequence: CASSLAGQANTGELFF. CDR3 nucleotides: TGTGCCAGCAGCTTGGCTGGACAGGCCAACACCGGGGAGCTGTTTTTT.

This chain joins TRBV28 and TRBJ2-3; D is possibly TRBD1 (5 bases). V gave up 10 bases and J gave up 2 bases, with 13 bases separating them. The CDR3 extends over 13 amino acids. The germline V gene has CDR1 MDHEN and CDR2 SYDVKM. The CDR3 DNA is TGTGCCATCCGACAGACATCCACAGATACGCAGTATTTT. It yields the protein CAIRQTSTDTQYF.

This chain links TRBV19 with TRBJ1-5; the match to TRBD1 covers 9 bases. The CDR3 consists of 16 residues. The germline V gene has CDR1 LNHDA and CDR2 SQIVND (reference sequence). With 5 bases clipped from V and 3 bases from J, the junction kept 8 bases outside the gene matches. As DNA, the CDR3 is TGTGCCAGTAGTTTCCCCGGGACAGGGATCAATCAGCCCCAGCATTTT. Its translation: CASSFPGTGINQPQHF.

The chain carries TRBV7-9 and TRBJ1-2, with a tentative D call TRBD1 (5 bases). There are 17 residues in the CDR3. V lost 1 base to trimming and J lost 6 bases, with 21 bases between them. Germline V CDR1 and CDR2: SEHNR, FQNEAQ (reference sequence). Written as DNA, the CDR3 is TGTGCCAGCAGCTTAGGTCGAGTAGGCAGGGTTGAAGATGGCTACACCTTC. It translates to CASSLGRVGRVEDGYTF.

This clone was recorded once. V gene TRBV7-2 combines with J gene TRBJ2-5; D is possibly TRBD2 (6 bases). Germline V CDR1 and CDR2: SGHTA, FQGNSA. The CDR3 covers 17 residues. The V gene lost 1 base and the J gene lost 5 bases, with 20 bases spanning the gap. The DNA for the CDR3 is TGTGCCAGCAGCTTAGAGCGGGCAGGACGGAGTGGGGAGACCCAGTACTTC. Translation: CASSLERAGRSGETQYF.

The rearrangement uses TRBV24-1 and TRBJ2-1; 15 nucleotides agree with TRBD2. The CDR3 totals 19 residues. The V and J ends lost 4 bases and 5 bases, in that order; junction bases with no gene match: 11. Germline loops: CDR1 KGHDR, CDR2 SFDVKD. CDR3 sequence (DNA): TGTGCCACCAGTGACAGGACTAGCGGGAGGGCGAAAGGAGACAATGAGCAGTTCTTC. Translating it yields CATSDRTSGRAKGDNEQFF.

The genes are TRBV27 and TRBJ1-5, with 7 bases matching TRBD1. The germline gives CDR1 MNHEY, CDR2 SMNVEV (reference sequence). V was pared by 5 bases and J by 4 bases, with 8 bases of the junction left unmatched. The CDR3 loop spans 15 amino acids. CDR3 sequence (DNA): TGTGCCAGCAGTCTGTTGACAGGGACAAATCAGCCCCAGCATTTT. Its protein product is CASSLLTGTNQPQHF.

CDR3 in amino acids: CASSPRVQAYEQYF. CDR3 nucleotides: TGTGCCAGCAGCCCCCGAGTGCAGGCCTACGAGCAGTACTTC. This rearrangement joins TRBV7-8 to TRBJ2-7; D remains ambiguous. Trimming took 5 bases from V and 2 from J, leaving 13 bases between them. The CDR3 sequence is 14 residues long. Per the germline V gene, CDR1 is SGHVS and CDR2 is FQNEAQ.

The CDR3 region has the DNA TGTGCCAGCAGCTTTGGACAGGGTGATCGGAATGAGCAGTTCTTC. It is translated as CASSFGQGDRNEQFF. The chain employs TRBV7-3 and TRBJ2-1, with 8 bases aligning to TRBD1. Losses at the gene ends were 3 bases for V and 7 bases for J; bases not matched to a gene: 8. This CDR3 contains 15 residues. The germline gives CDR1 SGHTA, CDR2 FQGTGA.

The J gene is TRBJ2-1, the V gene TRBV10-3; perhaps TRBD1 as D (6 bases). Trimming took off 3 bases at V and 1 base at J, with 13 bases between the two ends. This CDR3 contains 16 residues. Germline V CDR1 and CDR2: ENHRY, SYGVKD. The CDR3, as DNA: TGTGCCATCAGTGACGTAACAGGGCCTTCCTACAATGAGCAGTTCTTC. Translated: CAISDVTGPSYNEQFF.

The J gene is TRBJ1-4, the V gene TRBV20-1; TRBD1 is a possible D gene (6 bases). Trimming took 3 bases from V and 5 from J, leaving 16 bases between them. The CDR3 is 15 residues long. CDR1 is DFQATT, CDR2 SNEGSKA, per germline (reference sequence). The CDR3: CSASQPGHGNEKLFF. CDR3 DNA: TGCAGTGCTAGTCAACCGGGACACGGGAATGAAAAACTGTTTTTT.

V gene TRBV4-2 combines with J gene TRBJ2-5; unclear D gene. Germline V gene lookup returns CDR1 LGHNA and CDR2 YNFKEQ. This CDR3 comprises 15 residues. The V end lost 1 base, the J end lost 5 bases, and 14 bases lay between the germline ends. Written as DNA, the CDR3 is TGTGCCAGCAGCCAAGTTCTTGGGCCTCTGGAGACCCAGTACTTC. Protein: CASSQVLGPLETQYF.

CDR3 bases: TGTGCCAGTAGTTCCCGGACGGACAGCTCCTATAATTCACCCCTCCACTTT. Translating it yields CASSSRTDSSYNSPLHF. The rearrangement links TRBV19 to TRBJ1-6; the D gene is possibly TRBD1 (6 bases). The CDR3 runs to 17 residues. Trimming shortened V by 5 bases and J by 0 bases, and 14 bases separated the two germline ends. Germline V gene sequence: CDR1 LNHDA, CDR2 SQIVND (reference sequence).

This clone was detected a few times. V is TRBV5-1 and J is TRBJ1-5, with TRBD1 matching over 9 bases. This CDR3 is built from 15 residues. Germline trimming cut 5 bases from V and 4 bases from J; bases unmatched to any gene: 7. Germline loops: CDR1 SGHRS, CDR2 YFSETQ. CDR3 sequence reads: CASSSGTGMNQPQHF. The CDR3, as DNA: TGCGCCAGCAGTTCCGGGACAGGGATGAATCAGCCCCAGCATTTT.

The gene calls are TRBV5-4 and TRBJ1-2, with D unresolved. CDR3 length: 14 amino acids. The germline CDR1 and CDR2 sequences are SGHNT and YYREEE (reference sequence). Trimming removed 0 bases at V and 3 bases at J, with 9 bases between. CDR3 nucleotides: TGTGCCAGCAGCTTGGAAGTCACGGACTATGGCTACACCTTC. This encodes CASSLEVTDYGYTF.

The V gene is TRBV2, the J gene TRBJ2-6; a weak D match, TRBD2 (6 bases). V shed 5 bases and J shed 0 bases, with 11 bases lying between them. From germline, CDR1 is SNHLY and CDR2 FYNNEI. The CDR3 has 16 residues. CDR3: CASSRAGSSGANVLTF. Here the CDR3 DNA reads TGTGCCAGCAGTCGGGCGGGGAGCTCTGGGGCCAACGTCCTGACTTTC.

The rearrangement links TRBV15 to TRBJ2-1, with 7 bases that match TRBD1. This CDR3 contains 17 residues. Unmatched junction bases numbered 9, after V lost 4 bases and J lost 0 bases. CDR1 LNHNV and CDR2 YYDKDF come from the germline V gene (reference sequence). The CDR3 sequence is CATSTRDRYSSYNEQFF. The CDR3 DNA sequence: TGTGCCACCAGCACCAGGGACAGATATAGCTCCTACAATGAGCAGTTCTTC.

The chain has TRBV7-9 and TRBJ2-3; D is possibly TRBD1 (5 bases). The V and J ends lost 4 bases and 2 bases respectively, with 19 bases between them. The CDR3 runs to 17 residues. Per the germline V gene, CDR1 is SEHNR and CDR2 is FQNEAQ (reference sequence). The CDR3: CASSSSSRSRVTDTQYF. The CDR3 DNA reads as TGTGCCAGCAGCTCCAGCAGCAGATCCAGGGTCACAGATACGCAGTATTTT.

This clone was seen once. The genes are TRBV20-1 and TRBJ2-7; 9 bases fit TRBD2. The V and J ends lost 3 bases and 5 bases, in that order; junction bases with no gene match: 8. Germline loops: CDR1 DFQATT, CDR2 SNEGSKA (reference sequence). This CDR3 has 14 amino acids. CDR3 DNA: TGCAGTGCTAGTCTGGCTAGCGGGGCCGACGAGCAGTACTTC. It specifies CSASLASGADEQYF.

The chain joins TRBV30 to TRBJ2-7; 9 bases agree with TRBD1. The trim removed 1 base at V and 3 bases at J, leaving 7 bases unmatched. This CDR3 comprises 15 residues. Germline V gene data show CDR1 as GTSNPN and CDR2 as SVGIG (reference sequence). The CDR3 sequence: CAWSDRGQGHYEQYF. For the CDR3, the DNA is TGTGCCTGGAGTGACAGGGGACAGGGCCACTACGAGCAGTACTTC.

Of note for this clone: Other DNA sequences within the sample encode an identical CDR3. This chain links TRBV5-1 with TRBJ2-7, with 8 bases that match TRBD2. Per germline, CDR1 SGHRS and CDR2 YFSETQ. The CDR3 runs 14 residues. V gave up 4 bases and J gave up 2 bases; unmatched junction bases: 5. The DNA of the CDR3 is TGCGCCAGCAGCCCCACTAGCGGAACCTACGAGCAGTACTTC. It yields the protein CASSPTSGTYEQYF.

The genes are TRBV28 and TRBJ1-3, with 7 bases identical to TRBD1. The CDR3 spans 17 residues. CDR1 is MDHEN and CDR2 is SYDVKM in the germline V gene. Trimming cost V 5 bases and J 0 bases; bases outside gene matches: 10. The CDR3 protein is CASSPLIQGLSGNTIYF. CDR3 in DNA: TGTGCCAGCAGTCCACTAATACAGGGGCTCTCTGGAAACACCATATATTTT. The full variable domain, its missing parts supplied by reference TRBV28 and TRBJ1-3, is DVKVTQSSRYLVKRTGEKVFLECVQDMDHENMFWYRQDPGLGLRLIYFSYDVKMKEKGDIPEGYSVSREKKERFSLILESASTNQTSMYLCASSPLIQGLSGNTIYFGEGSWLTVV.

In its sample, this clone was seen a few times. J is TRBJ1-6 and V is TRBV28, with 7 bases aligning to TRBD1. The V and J ends lost 7 bases and 0 bases, in that order; junction bases with no gene match: 12. The CDR3 spans 18 residues. The germline CDR1 and CDR2 sequences are MDHEN and SYDVKM. CDR3: CASKLDRVLTSYNSPLHF. CDR3 sequence (DNA): TGTGCCAGCAAGCTCGACAGGGTCCTTACCTCCTATAATTCACCCCTCCACTTT. Drawing the rest from reference TRBV28 and TRBJ1-6, the complete variable domain is DVKVTQSSRYLVKRTGEKVFLECVQDMDHENMFWYRQDPGLGLRLIYFSYDVKMKEKGDIPEGYSVSREKKERFSLILESASTNQTSMYLCASKLDRVLTSYNSPLHFGNGTRLTVT.